These 30 T cell receptor beta chains were all obtained from the same sample, sequenced in a study of vaccination and CD4 T cells after COVID-19. Treatment specified: roughly 11-day PBMC culture with coronavirus spike peptide pools or control peptides (ViraFEST assay). Antigens for these TCRs are unknown. Sequencing of cultured CD4+ T cell DNA used the Oncomine TCR Beta short-read assay. TCRdb itself ran the PCR reads through MiXCR, one entry per CDR3 protein. Of more than 13,000 distinct CDR3 sequences in the sample, roughly 31% are singletons; the top ten hold around a sixth. The source material was cultured CD4+ T cells from blood. These receptors all stem from a human donor with COVID-19.

The J gene is TRBJ2-7, the V gene TRBV20-1, with 11 bases aligning to TRBD2. V lost 2 bases and J lost 11; bases outside the gene matches: 14. The CDR3 covers 15 residues. The V gene's germline CDR1 is DFQATT and CDR2 SNEGSKA (reference sequence). CDR3 coding DNA: TGCAGTGCTAGAAAGGGAGGGCAACTAGCGGGGGAGGAGTACTTC. Translation: CSARKGGQLAGEEYF.

V usage is TRBV6-2 or TRBV6-3 and J usage is TRBJ1-1; D possibly corresponds to TRBD1 (6 bases). Germline V gives CDR1 MNHEY, CDR2 SVGEGT. This CDR3 is built from 12 residues. V dropped 6 bases and J dropped 9 bases, with 14 bases sitting between them. The CDR3 DNA sequence: TGTGCCAGCAGAAAGCGGGACAAACAAGCTTTCTTT. It translates to CASRKRDKQAFF.

The chain is built from TRBV5-6 and TRBJ2-7; D gene ambiguous. Between the trimmed V and J ends, which lost 2 bases and 0 bases, there was a span of 9 bases. Germline V gene lookup returns CDR1 SGHDT and CDR2 YYEEEE. The CDR3 is 14 residues long. The CDR3 sequence is CASSFRASSYEQYF. In nucleotides, the CDR3 is TGTGCCAGCAGCTTTCGGGCGAGCTCCTACGAGCAGTACTTC.

This CDR3 reads CASSLGGMTDTQYF. The CDR3 nucleotides read TGCGCCAGCAGCTTGGGGGGTATGACAGATACGCAGTATTTT. The chain has TRBV5-1 and TRBJ2-3; no clear D. Germline CDR1 is SGHRS and CDR2 is YFSETQ. The CDR3 length is 14 residues. V was clipped by 0 bases and J by 3 bases, with 8 bases between them.

V is TRBV19 and J is TRBJ2-2; 7 nucleotides match TRBD2. The CDR3 is 15 residues long. The V gene's germline CDR1 is LNHDA and CDR2 SQIVND (reference sequence). V gave up 2 bases and J gave up 0 bases; unmatched junction bases: 0. CDR3 sequence: CASSISGANTGELFF. CDR3 sequence (DNA): TGTGCCAGTAGTATAAGCGGGGCGAACACCGGGGAGCTGTTTTTT.

This clonotype is medium-sized within its sample. This chain connects TRBV24-1 to TRBJ1-5; possibly TRBD1 for D (5 bases). The CDR3 has 15 residues. V was clipped by 4 bases and J by 2 bases, with 11 bases between them. Germline loops: CDR1 KGHDR, CDR2 SFDVKD. CDR3 residues: CATSDGGTGNQPQHF. The CDR3 nucleotides read TGTGCCACCAGTGACGGAGGGACGGGCAATCAGCCCCAGCATTTT.

This clonotype is labeled as medium-sized. The V and J genes are TRBV20-1 and TRBJ1-6; TRBD1 matches 7 bases. Looked up from germline, CDR1 is DFQATT and CDR2 is SNEGSKA (reference sequence). The J segment lost 7 bases and the V segment lost 3 bases, leaving 6 bases of the junction unmatched. The CDR3 runs 14 residues. CDR3 in DNA: TGCAGTGCTAGTGGGCAGGGGGGAAATTCACCCCTCCACTTT. It translates to CSASGQGGNSPLHF.

The chain has TRBV25-1 and TRBJ1-6, with 10 bases aligning to TRBD1. Germline values: CDR1 MGHDK, CDR2 SYGVNS. The trim removed 3 bases at V and 2 bases at J, leaving 4 bases unmatched. This CDR3 is built from 17 residues. In nucleotides, the CDR3 is TGTGCCAGCAGTGACTGGGACAGGGGTGCCTATAATTCACCCCTCCACTTT. Protein: CASSDWDRGAYNSPLHF.

This clonotype ranks as medium-sized. The gene calls are TRBV20-1 and TRBJ1-5; perhaps TRBD1 as D (6 bases). Germline CDR1 DFQATT, CDR2 SNEGSKA (reference sequence). Trimming removed 1 base at V and 6 bases at J, with 16 bases between. The CDR3 loop spans 15 amino acids. CDR3 in DNA: TGCAGTGCTAGAGGACGGACAGAGCAGGGTCAGCCCCAGCATTTT. Its translation is CSARGRTEQGQPQHF.

This rearrangement joins TRBV29-1 to TRBJ2-7; D could derive from TRBD1 or TRBD2 (6 bases each). In germline, CDR1 is SQVTM, CDR2 ANQGSEA. V dropped 6 bases and J dropped 7 bases, with 16 bases sitting between them. This CDR3 contains 12 residues. The CDR3 region is CSVWGATMEQYF. As DNA, the CDR3 is TGCAGCGTGTGGGGGGCCACGATGGAGCAGTACTTC.

This clonotype has only a few counts. The chain is built from TRBV7-8 and TRBJ2-3; 9 bases are shared with TRBD2. The CDR3 runs 18 residues. V shed 1 base, J shed 1 base, and the junction held 9 bases outside the gene matches. Germline-derived CDR1 and CDR2 are SGHVS and FQNEAQ. The CDR3 nucleotides read TGTGCCAGCAGCTTAGTCCGGGGTAGCGGGGGCGGCACAGATACGCAGTATTTT. It specifies CASSLVRGSGGGTDTQYF. Drawing the rest from reference TRBV7-8 and TRBJ2-3, the complete variable domain is GAGVSQSPRYKVAKRGQDVALRCDPISGHVSLFWYQQALGQGPEFLTYFQNEAQLDKSGLPSDRFFAERPEGSVSTLKIQRTQQEDSAVYLCASSLVRGSGGGTDTQYFGPGTRLTVL.

This clonotype was recorded a few times. This rearrangement joins TRBV14 to TRBJ2-3; D ambiguous. CDR1 and CDR2 from the germline V gene are SGHDN and FVKESK. V was cut by 4 bases and J by 2 bases, with 13 bases left in between. The CDR3 spans 15 residues. CDR3 sequence: CASSPLTSATDTQYF. CDR3 in DNA: TGTGCCAGCAGCCCTTTGACGAGCGCCACAGATACGCAGTATTTT.

This chain uses TRBV25-1 with TRBJ1-2; TRBD1 matches 10 bases. Germline-derived CDR1 and CDR2 are MGHDK and SYGVNS. The length of the CDR3 is 14 residues. The trim removed 4 bases at V and 4 bases at J, leaving 3 bases unmatched. DNA of the CDR3: TGTGCCAGCAGTGCGGGACAGGGGCTCTATGGCTACACCTTC. Translation: CASSAGQGLYGYTF.

The chain links TRBV20-1 to TRBJ1-4; D is uncertain. CDR3 size: 15 residues. The germline CDR1 and CDR2 sequences are DFQATT and SNEGSKA (reference sequence). V was shortened by 0 bases and J by 0 bases, with 8 bases between the two germline ends. For the CDR3, the DNA is TGCAGTGCTAGAGATGTCCGTCCAACTAATGAAAAACTGTTTTTT. Residues: CSARDVRPTNEKLFF.

The chain recombines TRBV4-3 with TRBJ2-1; D perhaps matches TRBD2 (5 bases). Per germline, CDR1 LGHNA and CDR2 YSLEER. This CDR3 has 16 amino acids. The ends were cut back, 2 bases at V and 3 bases at J, with 14 bases in the middle. The CDR3 spells CASSQLATGNYNEQFF. CDR3 DNA sequence: TGCGCCAGCAGCCAACTAGCAACCGGCAACTACAATGAGCAGTTCTTC.

V usage is TRBV5-6 and J usage is TRBJ1-2; D gene uncertain. This CDR3 is built from 15 residues. Germline-derived CDR1 and CDR2 are SGHDT and YYEEEE. V shed 4 bases and J shed 1 base, with 14 bases lying between them. CDR3 region: CASSPDKINNYGYTF. The CDR3 DNA reads TGTGCCAGCAGCCCCGACAAGATCAATAACTATGGCTACACCTTC.

This clonotype was seen more than once but under ten times. V gene TRBV5-5 combines with J gene TRBJ1-5; 7 bases are shared with TRBD1. This CDR3 has 15 residues. After removal of 4 bases from V and 3 bases from J, the junction contained 7 bases not matched to a gene. Germline V lookup: CDR1 SGHKS, CDR2 YYEKEE (reference sequence). CDR3 nucleotides: TGTGCCAGCAGCGGCGTAGGACAGGTCAATCAGCCCCAGCATTTT. Encoded protein: CASSGVGQVNQPQHF.

The gene calls are TRBV6-1 and TRBJ1-1; a possible D gene is TRBD1 (5 bases). This CDR3 has 13 amino acids. The germline V gene has CDR1 MNHNS and CDR2 SASEGT. Trimming removed 11 bases at V and 9 bases at J, with 22 bases between. The CDR3 DNA follows: TGTGCCGCCCGAGCGCAGGGCGGGGTGAAAGCTTTCTTT. Its translation is CAARAQGGVKAFF.

This clonotype was observed a few times. The chain has TRBV6-1 and TRBJ1-2, with 8 bases lining up with TRBD1. Germline CDR1 reads MNHNS; CDR2 reads SASEGT. The V segment lost 6 bases and the J segment 3 bases; nucleotides outside the gene matches: 3. The length of the CDR3 is 13 residues. CDR3 nucleotides: TGTGCCAGCAGAGTGACAGGGGACTATGGCTACACCTTC. Protein product: CASRVTGDYGYTF.

This clonotype has more than one count but fewer than ten. This chain connects TRBV14 to TRBJ1-2, with D possibly TRBD1 on 5 matching bases. The CDR3 is 15 residues long. Germline V gene data show CDR1 as SGHDN and CDR2 as FVKESK. V was shortened by 4 bases and J by 8 bases, with 20 bases between the two germline ends. CDR3 DNA sequence: TGTGCCAGCAGCCTGGCCCAAGCAGGGAAGAGGGGCTACACCTTC. Protein sequence: CASSLAQAGKRGYTF.

This clonotype was counted a few times. This chain connects TRBV7-9 to TRBJ2-1; 10 bases agree with TRBD2. The junction had 10 bases not matched to a gene; V was cut back by 5 bases and J by 6 bases. Germline V gene sequence: CDR1 SEHNR, CDR2 FQNEAQ (reference sequence). The CDR3 consists of 16 residues. The CDR3 here is CASSLLAGALGNEQFF. As DNA, the CDR3 is TGTGCCAGCAGCCTCCTAGCGGGGGCGCTCGGCAATGAGCAGTTCTTC.

This clonotype was recorded only once. One end of the junction does not line up with germline, which may come from a read error. V gene TRBV2 combines with J gene TRBJ2-5; no firm D call. CDR3 size: 11 residues. The germline V gene encodes CDR1 SNHLY and CDR2 FYNNEI. Here the CDR3 reads CASSDFRPLLF. The CDR3, as DNA: TGTGCCAGCAGTGATTTCCGACCCCTACTCTTC.

The chain couples TRBV28 to TRBJ1-6; no firm D call. The CDR3 is 15 amino acids. Trimming took 3 bases from V and 6 from J, leaving 12 bases between them. CDR1 is MDHEN, CDR2 SYDVKM, per germline. The CDR3 nucleotides are TGTGCCAGCAGTTTCAGGACTCCTTCTAATTCACCCCTCCACTTT. Translating it yields CASSFRTPSNSPLHF.

V and J are TRBV15 and TRBJ2-7, with a possible D match to TRBD2 (6 bases). Trimming took off 3 bases at V and 1 base at J, with 10 bases between the two ends. The CDR3 loop spans 14 amino acids. The germline V gene encodes CDR1 LNHNV and CDR2 YYDKDF (reference sequence). The CDR3 nucleotides are TGTGCCACCAGCAGCGGGGGAGGTTCCTACGAGCAGTACTTC. It specifies CATSSGGGSYEQYF.

V usage is TRBV2 and J usage is TRBJ2-1; weak D call: TRBD2 (7 bases). Germline V gives CDR1 SNHLY, CDR2 FYNNEI. This CDR3 has 14 amino acids. The V and J ends lost 2 bases and 4 bases respectively, with 9 bases between them. CDR3 region: CASSEKGGYNEQFF. The CDR3 DNA reads as TGTGCCAGCAGTGAAAAGGGGGGGTACAATGAGCAGTTCTTC.

By sample fraction, this clonotype is medium-sized. The chain carries TRBV24-1 and TRBJ1-1; 8 bases map to TRBD1. The germline V gene has CDR1 KGHDR and CDR2 SFDVKD. CDR3 size: 13 residues. The trim removed 3 bases at V and 8 bases at J, leaving 4 bases unmatched. The CDR3, as DNA: TGTGCCACCAGTGATCGGACAGGGTTGGAAGCTTTCTTT. This codes for CATSDRTGLEAFF.

This chain links TRBV12-3 or TRBV12-4 with TRBJ2-5, with D uncertain. This CDR3 region has 11 residues. Deletions cut 1 base from V and 9 bases from J, with 6 bases between. This CDR3 is CASSLEVSQYF. Here the CDR3 DNA reads TGTGCCAGCAGTTTAGAGGTCTCCCAGTACTTC.

For the CDR3, the DNA is TGTGCCAGCAGCTTAATAGTTAGCGGGGAGCTGTTTTTT. It codes for CASSLIVSGELFF. The V gene is TRBV7-3, the J gene TRBJ2-2; D not resolved. In germline, CDR1 is SGHTA, CDR2 FQGTGA. The CDR3 is 13 residues long. Trimming shortened V by 1 base and J by 7 bases, and 7 bases separated the two germline ends.

This clonotype was detected only a few times. V gene TRBV30 combines with J gene TRBJ1-1, with D possibly TRBD1 on 6 matching bases. The germline V gene has CDR1 GTSNPN and CDR2 SVGIG (reference sequence). V shed 5 bases and J shed 1 base, with 11 bases lying between them. The CDR3 contains 13 residues. The CDR3 loop reads CAWGQWRNTEAFF. The CDR3 DNA sequence: TGTGCCTGGGGACAGTGGCGGAACACTGAAGCTTTCTTT.

The chain couples TRBV5-4 to TRBJ2-1, with TRBD2 matching 9 bases. This CDR3 has 16 amino acids. The germline V gene has CDR1 SGHNT and CDR2 YYREEE (reference sequence). With V trimmed by 4 bases and J by 7 bases, 12 bases remained unmatched. CDR3 sequence (DNA): TGTGCCAGCAGCCCCATTCCTGCGGGGGGGTGGAATGAGCAGTTCTTC. Residues: CASSPIPAGGWNEQFF.